Here is one TCR beta chain with its context. Germline V gives CDR1 LGHNA, CDR2 YNFKEQ. V gave up 4 bases and J gave up 7 bases; unmatched junction bases: 9. The CDR3 totals 17 residues. The data were taken from a study of blood T cell repertoires in COVID-19. Study in general: COVID-19 samples from acute and convalescent phases originated in the United States, Italy and Spain.

Authors' methods: Reference gene primer amplification yielded estimated nucleated cell counts. Profiling relied on immunoSEQ multiplex PCR, and the TCRdb table lists in-frame clones only, not all of them. That table supplies the V and J calls and clone size; D and trimming were determined from the DNA. The sample contains 200,000 to 250,000 clones, roughly nine tenths of which appear only once. Participants were aged about 18 to 100 years, lived in 20 to 25 US areas, and enrolled virtually. Symptom resolution, clearance, or two negative PCRs marked donors in Cohort 3 as recovered. The sequence was obtained from a man aged 25 to 45 who had recovered from COVID-19. The sequencing input was PBMCs or T cells enriched from blood (not recorded which). The chain recombines TRBV4-2 with TRBJ2-2, with 13 bases that match TRBD2. The CDR3 here is CASSRSLAGGPIGELFF. Written as DNA, the CDR3 is TGTGCCAGCAGCCGGTCACTAGCGGGGGGGCCAATCGGGGAGCTGTTTTTT.